This T cell receptor beta chain was retrieved from a study of CD8+ T cells in alopecia areata (dated 2018 in TCRdb). Describing the broader study: The treated patients took part in an open-label pilot trial in which moderate-to-severe alopecia areata was treated with oral tofacitinib at 5 to 10 mg twice daily. RNA came from the PAXgene miRNA kit for fixed scalp, the miRNeasy kit for PBMCs, and the RNeasy kit for mouse skin. Amplification of TCRbeta CDR3 regions was done by immunoSEQ multiplex PCR using 35 Vbeta forward primers and 13 Jbeta reverse primers. To study T cell clonal expansion in alopecia areata, the researchers applied high-throughput TCRbeta sequencing to both the C3H/HeJ mouse model and human patients. Patients stayed on tofacitinib for 6 to 18 months and then had 6 months of follow-up off drug so that delayed response and recurrence could be assessed. Scalp clonality was compared across normal scalp (n=4), patchy alopecia areata scalp (n=8), and alopecia totalis/universalis scalp (n=8). Disease severity in treated patients was measured with the SALT score, which quantifies the percentage of affected scalp surface area. In humans, TCRbeta sequencing was performed on scalp tissue and on sorted CD4+ and CD8+ peripheral blood T cells from healthy controls and from patients with patchy or totalis/universalis alopecia areata. Tofacitinib-treated patients had biopsies at baseline and at 4 and 24 weeks of treatment, with a later scalp biopsy in several patients.

Notes on this clone: No antigen is known for it. No base quality information exists; no much larger clone differs at one position.

The CDR3 goes from the cysteine to the phenylalanine over 18 residues. Only the CDR3 region is kept as DNA, spanning 54 bases read in frame from base 1. Trimming takes 1 base from V and 4 bases from J, and the germline ends sit 22 bases apart. CDR1 and CDR2 (SGHDN, FVKESK) derive from the germline V gene. This specimen's time point label, interpreted: 24 weeks on oral tofacitinib. Sample treatment or condition, as interpreted from the label and publication: oral pan-JAK inhibitor, 5-10 mg twice daily. Lesional scalp punch biopsies and peripheral blood were obtained from alopecia areata patients. Human scalp biopsies were fixed immediately in PAXgene tissue containers. Library preparation was by the immunoSEQ multiplex PCR assay. For TCR sequencing, RNA was extracted from every sample and reverse transcribed into cDNA to serve as template. First-strand cDNA was synthesized with SuperScript III using a 2:1 mix of oligo-dT and random hexamers. A synthetic immune receptor repertoire was used to measure amplification bias, and any remaining bias was corrected computationally. Per the source publication's procedure: Raw reads were preprocessed to remove errors, and CDR3 was defined according to IMGT conventions as the region from the conserved cysteine to phenylalanine. Clonality was computed as 1 minus the Shannon entropy, with the entropy normalized by log2 of the number of productive unique TCRs. CD4 or CD8 identity of scalp clones was inferred by cross-referencing scalp TCRbeta sequences with sorted blood CD4 and CD8 repertoires. Here the immuneACCESS table is served through TCRdb, limited to in-frame sequences with V and J called. Missing clones are a known gap in these copies; in checked studies unresolved V genes cover under half, and the rest lacks a known reason. Clone size and the V and J calls come from that table; the DNA yielded D and trimming. Counted in this sample were some 4,000 clones; 60% to 75% of them appeared once. The ten largest clones capture roughly a tenth of the sample.

Study-level results and caveats: With tofacitinib, both scalp clonality and the number of expanded CD8+ clones among the top 100 scalp clones went down significantly. Scalp TCR repertoire analysis is complicated because resident alphabeta T cells in normal human skin are also sequenced, whereas mouse skin is dominated by gammadelta T cells. Many expanded lesional clones persisted in scalp and blood during tofacitinib treatment, which may partly explain relapse after stopping treatment. Lesional scalp, especially in alopecia totalis/universalis, showed higher clonality and more expanded CD8+ clones than normal scalp, suggesting antigenic drive. Shared TCR sequences between patients were less evident than in mice, which may be partly attributable to HLA diversity in the patient population. Because the treated cohort was small and included a single nonresponder, larger studies are needed to assess links between baseline CD8+ expansion and response.

Recombination linked TRBV14 to TRBJ1-2; the D segment could be TRBD1, given 5 matching bases. The TCR was taken from a human donor with alopecia areata. The input for sequencing was skin, taken at week 24, from a patient treated with tofacitinib. The CDR3 is CASSQVTDSSSKIYGYTF. The DNA reads as follows: TGTGCCAGCAGCCAAGTGACTGACAGTTCCTCCAAGATCTATGGCTACACCTTC. Joined to the reference TRBV14 and TRBJ1-2 proteins, this CDR3 gives the full variable domain: EAGVTQFPSHSVIEKGQTVTLRCDPISGHDNLYWYRRVMGKEIKFLLHFVKESKQDESGMPNNRFLAERTGGTYSTLKVQPAELEDSGVYFCASSQVTDSSSKIYGYTFGSGTRLTVV.